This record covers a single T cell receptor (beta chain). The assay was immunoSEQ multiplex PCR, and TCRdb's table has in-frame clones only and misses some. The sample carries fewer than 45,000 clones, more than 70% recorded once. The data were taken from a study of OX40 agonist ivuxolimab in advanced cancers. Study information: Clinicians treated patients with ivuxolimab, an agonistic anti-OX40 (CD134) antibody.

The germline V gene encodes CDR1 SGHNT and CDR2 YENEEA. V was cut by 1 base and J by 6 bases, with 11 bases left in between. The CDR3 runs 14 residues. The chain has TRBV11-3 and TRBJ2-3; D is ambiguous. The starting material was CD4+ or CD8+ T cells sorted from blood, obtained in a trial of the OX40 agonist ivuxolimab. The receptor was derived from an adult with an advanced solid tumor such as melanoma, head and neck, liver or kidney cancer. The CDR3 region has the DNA TGTGCCAGCAGCTTAGGAGGTGGTGCCGATACGCAGTATTTT. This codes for CASSLGGGADTQYF.